Presented here are 8 T cell receptor beta chains from one specimen sequenced in a study of blood T cell repertoires in COVID-19. Libraries were prepared by immunoSEQ multiplex PCR; TCRdb keeps only in-frame clonotypes and omits some of them. Of just under 45,000 clones listed, around 80% are singletons. Sequenced sample: peripheral blood. The source is a human donor in a cohort sampled during active COVID-19.

The gene calls are TRBV3-1 (or the pseudogene TRBV3-2) and TRBJ2-6; TRBD1 might be the D (5 bases). The CDR3 sequence is 17 residues long. The germline CDR1 and CDR2 sequences are LGHDT and YNNKEL (reference sequence). Trimming took 2 bases from V and 0 from J, leaving 11 bases between them. DNA for the CDR3: TGTGCCAGCAGCCAACAGGGTTTTGGCTCTGGGGCCAACGTCCTGACTTTC. The encoded protein is CASSQQGFGSGANVLTF.

The CDR3, as DNA: TGTGCCAGCAGCCCGGGGGGAAGTAATTCACCCCTCCACTTT. The encoded protein is CASSPGGSNSPLHF. This chain uses TRBV3-1 (or the pseudogene TRBV3-2) with TRBJ1-6; D is possibly TRBD1 (5 bases). Germline V lookup: CDR1 LGHDT, CDR2 YNNKEL (reference sequence). This CDR3 spans 14 amino acids. V was trimmed by 4 bases and J by 6 bases, leaving 10 bases between them.

The gene calls are TRBV28 and TRBJ1-4, with a tentative D call TRBD1 (6 bases). The V and J ends lost 7 bases and 1 base respectively, with 13 bases between them. The CDR3 runs to 15 residues. Germline V gives CDR1 MDHEN, CDR2 SYDVKM. CDR3 in amino acids: CASINAQGTNEKLFF. The DNA for the CDR3 is TGTGCCAGCATTAACGCACAGGGAACTAATGAAAAACTGTTTTTT.

The chain has TRBV19 and TRBJ2-3; 16 bases map to TRBD2. Germline V lookup: CDR1 LNHDA, CDR2 SQIVND (reference sequence). The V and J ends lost 9 bases and 0 bases, in that order; junction bases with no gene match: 9. CDR3 size: 18 residues. This CDR3 reads CASAGLAGGTPSTDTQYF. CDR3 DNA: TGTGCCAGCGCGGGACTAGCGGGGGGGACTCCTAGCACAGATACGCAGTATTTT.

J is TRBJ1-3 and V is TRBV7-9, with 7 bases aligning to TRBD1. The germline V gene has CDR1 SEHNR and CDR2 FQNEAQ (reference sequence). J lost 2 bases, V lost 4 bases, and 5 bases had no gene match. The CDR3 runs 15 residues. DNA of the CDR3: TGTGCCAGCAGCTCGGACAGGACCGCTGGAAACACCATATATTTT. Amino acids: CASSSDRTAGNTIYF.

The chain employs TRBV18 and TRBJ2-3, with TRBD1 matching over 11 bases. J lost 4 bases, V lost 3 bases, and 6 bases had no gene match. The CDR3 spans 16 residues. The germline V gene has CDR1 KGHSH and CDR2 LQKENI. The CDR3 here is CASSPRTGGIADTQYF. The CDR3 DNA reads TGTGCCAGCTCACCTAGGACAGGGGGCATCGCAGATACGCAGTATTTT.

The chain joins TRBV2 to TRBJ2-3, with 12 nucleotides matching TRBD2. CDR1 SNHLY and CDR2 FYNNEI come from the germline V gene. V shed 9 bases and J 0 bases; nucleotides not matched to a gene: 7. The CDR3 extends over 16 amino acids. The CDR3, as DNA: TGTGCCAGAACGACTGGACTAGCGGGGAGCACAGATACGCAGTATTTT. Its protein product is CARTTGLAGSTDTQYF.

The chain has TRBV6-1 and TRBJ2-2; D might be TRBD2 (5 bases). CDR1 is MNHNS, CDR2 SASEGT, per germline. Trimming stripped 3 bases from V and 0 bases from J, with 14 bases between. The CDR3 totals 17 residues. CDR3 residues: CASSDSGGPANTGELFF. The CDR3 nucleotides read TGTGCCAGCAGTGATTCAGGAGGCCCTGCGAACACCGGGGAGCTGTTTTTT.